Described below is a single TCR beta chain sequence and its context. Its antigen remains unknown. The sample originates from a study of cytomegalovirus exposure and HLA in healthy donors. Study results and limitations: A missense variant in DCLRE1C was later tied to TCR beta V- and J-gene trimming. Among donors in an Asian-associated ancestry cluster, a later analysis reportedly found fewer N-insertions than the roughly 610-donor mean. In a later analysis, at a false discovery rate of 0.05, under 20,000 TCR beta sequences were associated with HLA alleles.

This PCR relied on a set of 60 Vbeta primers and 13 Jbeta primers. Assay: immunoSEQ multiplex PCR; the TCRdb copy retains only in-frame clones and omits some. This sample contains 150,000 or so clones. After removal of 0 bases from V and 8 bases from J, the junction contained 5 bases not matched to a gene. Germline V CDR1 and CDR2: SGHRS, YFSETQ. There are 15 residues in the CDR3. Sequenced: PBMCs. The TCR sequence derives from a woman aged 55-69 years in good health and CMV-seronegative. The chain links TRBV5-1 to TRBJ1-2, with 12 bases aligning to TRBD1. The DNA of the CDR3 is TGCGCCAGCAGCTTGGTGGGACAGGGGGCGGACGGCTACACCTTC. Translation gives CASSLVGQGADGYTF.